Below are 26 T cell receptor beta chains sequenced from a single sample in a study of T cell responses to AZD1222 COVID-19 vaccine (dated by TCRdb to the early 2020s). The time point label, read with the paper, signifies: baseline before first vaccination. Library preparation used the immunoSEQ multiplex PCR assay. What TCRdb holds here is the immuneACCESS table cut down to in-frame rearrangements. Part of the clones is not present; checked against another copy, under half of the missing clones reflect an unresolved V gene, and the others are unexplained. Across this sample there are 95,000 to 150,000 clones, with less than 90% seen only once. The ten largest clones take up 9.8% of the sample. The material was peripheral blood, obtained on day 0 of AZD1222 vaccination. These receptors originate from an adult in good health.

The chain couples TRBV19 to TRBJ2-7; 11 nucleotides agree with TRBD1. Germline assignment: CDR1 LNHDA and CDR2 SQIVND (reference sequence). The ends lost 6 bases at V and 3 bases at J; junction bases unmatched: 4. The CDR3 loop spans 14 amino acids. The CDR3 is CASSRTGGLYEQYF. The CDR3 nucleotides are TGTGCCAGTAGCAGGACAGGGGGCCTCTACGAGCAGTACTTC.

This clone appeared a single time. The CDR3 reads CASSLGYGGEYF. The CDR3 DNA reads as TGCGCCAGCAGCTTGGGGTACGGGGGGGAGTACTTC. The chain combines TRBV5-1 with TRBJ2-7; 8 bases are a match to TRBD2. The CDR3 sequence is 12 residues long. The germline V gene has CDR1 SGHRS and CDR2 YFSETQ. V lost 0 bases and J lost 11; bases outside the gene matches: 4.

This chain links TRBV6-1 with TRBJ1-5; 7 nucleotides agree with TRBD1. Trimming at V came to 1 base and at J to 9 bases, leaving 9 bases not matched to a gene. This CDR3 spans 15 amino acids. From germline, CDR1 is MNHNS and CDR2 SASEGT. As DNA, the CDR3 is TGTGCCAGCAGTGAAGAAGGCAGAGGGGGCCGGCCCCAGCATTTT. It encodes CASSEEGRGGRPQHF.

This chain joins TRBV5-1 and TRBJ2-7; D could derive from TRBD1 or TRBD2 (5 bases each). This CDR3 contains 14 residues. V was cut by 3 bases and J by 2 bases, with 12 bases left in between. CDR1 and CDR2 from the germline V gene are SGHRS and YFSETQ. The DNA for the CDR3 is TGCGCCAGCAGCTCCGGGACGGATCCCTACGAGCAGTACTTC. It translates to CASSSGTDPYEQYF.

V is TRBV13 and J is TRBJ2-2; 7 bases align to TRBD2. V shed 6 bases, J shed 5 bases, and the junction held 9 bases outside the gene matches. The CDR3 has 15 amino acids. The germline V gene encodes CDR1 PRHDT and CDR2 FYEKMQ (reference sequence). The CDR3: CASRPMWGGTGELFF. In nucleotides, the CDR3 is TGTGCCAGCAGACCAATGTGGGGAGGGACCGGGGAGCTGTTTTTT.

In DNA, the CDR3 is TGCAGTGCTAGTGTCCGCACAGATACGCAGTATTTT. Translating gives CSASVRTDTQYF. The rearrangement joins TRBV20-1 to TRBJ2-3; the D is unclear. Looked up from germline, CDR1 is DFQATT and CDR2 is SNEGSKA (reference sequence). The CDR3 is 12 residues long. Trimming removed 3 bases at V and 1 base at J, with 5 bases between.

Here the CDR3 DNA reads TGTGCCAGCAGTTTATCGGGGGTAAGCGGATTCTACAATGAGCAGTTCTTC. Protein sequence: CASSLSGVSGFYNEQFF. This sequence joins TRBV27 and TRBJ2-1; D is tentatively TRBD1 or TRBD2 (5 bases each). Germline CDR1 reads MNHEY; CDR2 reads SMNVEV (reference sequence). This CDR3 has 17 residues. Trimming removed 0 bases from V and 3 bases from J, with 15 bases in between.

This clone has just one count. CDR3 sequence: CASSLGGQLNGYTF. DNA of the CDR3: TGTGCCAGCAGCTTAGGTGGACAGCTAAACGGCTACACCTTC. This chain links TRBV11-2 with TRBJ1-2; D is perhaps TRBD1 (6 bases). The CDR3 length is 14 residues. Germline V gene sequence: CDR1 SGHAT, CDR2 FQNNGV. V shed 1 base and J shed 8 bases, with 14 bases lying between them. The complete variable domain, with remaining parts taken from reference TRBV11-2 and TRBJ1-2, reads EAGVAQSPRYKIIEKRQSVAFWCNPISGHATLYWYQQILGQGPKLLIQFQNNGVVDDSQLPKDRFSAERLKGVDSTLKIQPAKLEDSAVYLCASSLGGQLNGYTFGSGTRLTVV.

This clone was seen just once. This chain links TRBV28 with TRBJ2-5; 7 bases agree with TRBD1. Germline V gene sequence: CDR1 MDHEN, CDR2 SYDVKM. The CDR3 covers 17 residues. J gave up 7 bases and V 5 bases, and 19 bases lay outside the gene matches. The CDR3 reads CASSNFWTGQSSGTQYF. The CDR3, as DNA: TGTGCCAGCAGTAACTTCTGGACAGGACAATCCTCGGGGACCCAGTACTTC.

This chain joins TRBV30 and TRBJ2-7, with TRBD1 identical over 11 bases. CDR1 and CDR2 (germline): GTSNPN, SVGIG (reference sequence). The junction had 9 bases not matched to a gene; V was cut back by 2 bases and J by 6 bases. The CDR3 consists of 15 residues. CDR3: CAWSSPWTGGGEQYF. Here the CDR3 DNA reads TGTGCCTGGAGTTCCCCTTGGACAGGGGGCGGCGAGCAGTACTTC.

The CDR3: CASSLGGILGGQNYEQYF. The CDR3 DNA sequence: TGTGCCAGCAGTTTAGGGGGGATACTGGGAGGTCAGAACTACGAGCAGTACTTC. The chain employs TRBV28 and TRBJ2-7; TRBD2 is a possible D gene (6 bases). The germline CDR1 and CDR2 sequences are MDHEN and SYDVKM. Trimming shortened V by 2 bases and J by 3 bases, and 23 bases separated the two germline ends. The CDR3 is 18 amino acids.

The chain couples TRBV19 to TRBJ1-1; tentatively, D is TRBD1 (6 bases). The CDR3 consists of 14 residues. Looked up from germline, CDR1 is LNHDA and CDR2 is SQIVND (reference sequence). Between the trimmed V and J ends, which lost 4 bases and 3 bases, there was a span of 12 bases. The CDR3 sequence is CASSNRAADTEAFF. The CDR3 coding sequence is TGTGCCAGTAGTAACAGGGCCGCGGACACTGAAGCTTTCTTT.

Note on this clone: This CDR3 is also generated by other DNA sequences in the sample. The chain has TRBV7-9 and TRBJ2-7; D is ambiguous. V lost 8 bases to trimming and J lost 2 bases, with 7 bases between them. The CDR3 spans 11 residues. CDR1 is SEHNR, CDR2 FQNEAQ, per germline (reference sequence). This chain's CDR3 is CASAGPYEQYF. The CDR3 region has the DNA TGTGCCAGCGCAGGACCCTACGAGCAGTACTTC.

The chain links TRBV19 to TRBJ1-5; 9 nucleotides match TRBD1. The junction had 11 bases not matched to a gene; V was cut back by 4 bases and J by 7 bases. The CDR3 consists of 16 residues. Per germline, CDR1 LNHDA and CDR2 SQIVND (reference sequence). The CDR3 coding sequence is TGTGCCAGTAGTAATATACGGGACAGGGAAAGACAGCCCCAGCATTTT. Translation gives CASSNIRDRERQPQHF.

CDR3 bases: TGTGCCAGCAGGGAAGGAATCTATGGCTACACCTTC. Protein: CASREGIYGYTF. The V gene is TRBV7-2, the J gene TRBJ1-2; D remains unclear. The CDR3 has 12 amino acids. Trimming took off 6 bases at V and 4 bases at J, with 9 bases between the two ends. Germline CDR1 is SGHTA and CDR2 is FQGNSA.

This chain joins TRBV3-1 (or the pseudogene TRBV3-2) and TRBJ1-1, with D perhaps matching TRBD1 (5 bases). The CDR3 extends over 16 amino acids. CDR1 is LGHDT, CDR2 YNNKEL, per germline (reference sequence). Trimming cost V 4 bases and J 3 bases, with 18 bases left between them. The CDR3 is CASSPGGPGIDTEAFF. Here the CDR3 DNA reads TGTGCCAGCAGCCCCGGGGGTCCCGGGATAGACACTGAAGCTTTCTTT.

The J gene is TRBJ2-7, the V gene TRBV2; a possible D gene is TRBD1 (6 bases). CDR1 is SNHLY and CDR2 is FYNNEI in the germline V gene. Trimming shortened V by 6 bases and J by 2 bases, and 17 bases separated the two germline ends. There are 15 residues in the CDR3. CDR3 region: CASRQGRGETYEQYF. In nucleotides, the CDR3 is TGTGCCAGCAGACAGGGCAGAGGAGAGACCTACGAGCAGTACTTC. Filled out from reference TRBV2 and TRBJ2-7, the complete variable domain reads EPEVTQTPSHQVTQMGQEVILRCVPISNHLYFYWYRQILGQKVEFLVSFYNNEISEKSEIFDDQFSVERPDGSNFTLKIRSTKLEDSAMYFCASRQGRGETYEQYFGPGTRLTVT.

The V gene is TRBV19, the J gene TRBJ1-2; D unresolved. Germline V lookup: CDR1 LNHDA, CDR2 SQIVND (reference sequence). The CDR3 covers 12 residues. Trimming stripped 1 base from V and 3 bases from J, with 3 bases between. CDR3 loop: CASSIADYGYTF. CDR3 in DNA: TGTGCCAGTAGTATAGCGGACTATGGCTACACCTTC.

The chain has TRBV9 and TRBJ1-1, with D hard to call. CDR1 is SGDLS, CDR2 YYNGEE, per germline. CDR3 size: 14 residues. The V gene lost 0 bases and the J gene lost 0 bases, with 6 bases spanning the gap. The CDR3: CASSVGAVNTEAFF. As DNA, the CDR3 is TGTGCCAGCAGCGTAGGGGCGGTGAACACTGAAGCTTTCTTT.

This rearrangement joins TRBV7-2 to TRBJ2-3; D remains unclear. The CDR3 is 17 residues long. The germline CDR1 and CDR2 sequences are SGHTA and FQGNSA. The V end was cut by 2 bases, the J end by 0 bases, with 15 bases between. The CDR3 loop reads CASSLFLLQLSTDTQYF. CDR3 DNA: TGTGCCAGCAGCTTATTCCTCCTACAGTTAAGCACAGATACGCAGTATTTT.

CDR3 region: CASSQEIGGGPTGTGELFF. The CDR3 coding sequence is TGTGCCAGCAGCCAAGAGATCGGCGGGGGGCCTACGGGCACCGGGGAGCTGTTTTTT. The genes are TRBV3-1 (or the pseudogene TRBV3-2) and TRBJ2-2; 8 bases line up with TRBD2. CDR1 LGHDT and CDR2 YNNKEL come from the germline V gene (reference sequence). The junction had 13 bases not matched to a gene; V was cut back by 0 bases and J by 4 bases. There are 19 residues in the CDR3.

This clone was seen a few times. The chain combines TRBV23-1 with TRBJ2-7; the match to TRBD2 covers 13 bases. TRBV23-1 falls under the ORF class, with uncertain function. Germline trimming cut 6 bases from V and 3 bases from J; bases unmatched to any gene: 8. The CDR3 covers 16 residues. CDR3 residues: CASSPGLAGFLYEQYF. In DNA form, the CDR3 reads TGCGCCAGCAGCCCGGGACTAGCGGGATTCCTCTACGAGCAGTACTTC.

The chain is built from TRBV11-2 and TRBJ1-1; 8 bases match TRBD1. The V segment lost 6 bases and the J segment 5 bases; nucleotides outside the gene matches: 8. Looked up from germline, CDR1 is SGHAT and CDR2 is FQNNGV. The CDR3 is 14 residues long. CDR3 sequence: CASSPDRARTEAFF. The DNA for the CDR3 is TGTGCCAGCAGTCCGGACAGGGCTCGGACTGAAGCTTTCTTT.

CDR3 region: CASSYSTGEAHLGYTF. In nucleotides, the CDR3 is TGTGCCAGCAGTTACTCAACAGGGGAGGCCCATTTAGGCTACACCTTC. This chain uses TRBV6-5 with TRBJ1-2, with 7 bases that match TRBD1. This CDR3 is built from 16 residues. V lost 0 bases, J lost 8 bases, and 12 bases stayed unmatched. Per germline, CDR1 MNHEY and CDR2 SVGAGI.

The J gene is TRBJ1-4, the V gene TRBV28, with D maybe TRBD1 (6 bases). V lost 7 bases and J lost 3, with 15 bases in between. This CDR3 has 15 residues. Germline CDR1 reads MDHEN; CDR2 reads SYDVKM. The CDR3 loop reads CASTGGGAANEKLFF. CDR3 in DNA: TGTGCCAGCACCGGGGGGGGCGCAGCTAATGAAAAACTGTTTTTT.

The J gene is TRBJ2-1, the V gene TRBV9, with TRBD2 identical over 8 bases. The CDR3 is made up of 15 amino acids. Germline assignment: CDR1 SGDLS and CDR2 YYNGEE. V lost 4 bases to trimming and J lost 4 bases; unmatched junction nucleotides: 7. Here the CDR3 DNA reads TGTGCCAGCAGCCTGGGACTAGGGGAGTACAATGAGCAGTTCTTC. Its protein is CASSLGLGEYNEQFF.